The T cell receptor beta chain under discussion was sequenced for a study of identical twins. The CDR3 length is 13 residues. Germline V CDR1 and CDR2: SGHRS, YFSETQ. Between the trimmed V and J ends, which lost 5 bases and 14 bases, there was a span of 22 bases. MiXCR was run by TCRdb on the 5' RACE reads, yielding one entry per CDR3 protein. This table holds approximately 190,000 distinct CDR3 sequences, more than 15% found once. This sample also belongs to another study, concerning T cells expressing NK-cell markers. That work contributes: Sorted CD3+CD56+NKG2C+, CD3+CD56+NKG2C- and CD3+CD56-NKG2C+ T-cell subsets were beta-chain profiled. Within the sequenced cohort of eight donors, seven exhibited HCMV seropositivity and one was seronegative. Of CD8+ T cells, about 1.0-7.5% belonged to dominant NKG2C+ clonotypes in roughly six donors.

V gene TRBV5-1 combines with J gene TRBJ2-5; D is possibly TRBD2 (6 bases). The sequenced sample consisted of CD8+ T cells sorted from blood. The clonotype comes from a woman between 18 and 29 years old in good health. The CDR3 DNA reads as TGCGCCAGCAGGCCTCGGGAGTCCGTCATATGTTACTTC. It codes for CASRPRESVICYF.